This TCR beta chain was retrieved from a study of shared clonotypes between healthy human individuals. Turning to the study itself: Donors had three CD4 naive, three CD4 memory, two CD8 naive and one CD8 memory plate apiece. Study conclusions and caveats: Since donors were few, the genetic and exposure-history diversity represented was limited.

The length of the CDR3 is 15 residues. V lost 0 bases and J 5 bases, leaving 14 bases between the germline ends. Germline V gene data show CDR1 as SGHRS and CDR2 as YFSETQ. Some clones are missing from TCRdb's copy, which holds only in-frame ones; the method was immunoSEQ multiplex PCR. The data show approximately 2.5 million clones, over 85% seen once. Regarding this clone: Its target is not known.

This chain uses TRBV5-1 with TRBJ2-5; possible D gene TRBD1, 5 bases. The clonotype was recovered from a man aged 18 to 29 in good health. Some clones in this sample may be carry-over from other donors' samples. Specimen: naive CD4+ T cells from PBMCs. Subset indicated: CD45RA+ positively selected. The CDR3 DNA sequence: TGCGCCAGCAGCTTGGAGGCAGGGAAGGGGGAGACCCAGTACTTC. It yields the protein CASSLEAGKGETQYF.